The text below deals with one T cell receptor beta chain. Its target is unknown. V dropped 5 bases and J dropped 2; count of bases not matched to a gene: 9. Germline V CDR1 and CDR2: SGHAT, FQNNGV. CDR3 length: 16 amino acids. The sample is drawn from a study of shared clonotypes between healthy human individuals. Sequenced by immunoSEQ multiplex PCR; TCRdb stores in-frame clones only, minus some. This table has about 2.1 million clones, 93% appearing once. General study points: The study generally estimated greater richness for naive than memory subsets.

Naive CD8 cells lacked CD45RO, underwent positive selection for CCR7 and left out terminally differentiated effector memory CD45RA+ cells. The clonotype comes from a man aged 18 to 30 in good health. Some clones in this sample may be carry-over from other donors' samples. V is TRBV11-2 and J is TRBJ2-1, with TRBD2 matching 7 bases. The sequenced sample was naive CD8+ T cells from PBMCs. CDR3 loop: CASSPSGGIPYNEQFF. In nucleotides, the CDR3 is TGTGCCAGCAGCCCCTCCGGGGGGATTCCCTACAATGAGCAGTTCTTC.